The 5 T cell receptor beta chains below come from one sample, sequenced in a study of beta chain features in type 1 diabetes. Study-wide results and caveats: Among all four CD4+ subsets, Type 1 diabetes patients had TCRB CDR3s that were moderately but significantly shorter.

These receptors are not linked to any known antigen. Every bit of the isolated RNA underwent reverse transcription, so sequencing read expressed TCRB transcripts. Assay: immunoSEQ multiplex PCR; the TCRdb copy retains only in-frame clones and omits some. The data contain hundreds of thousands of clones, roughly 11% of them seen just once; the ten biggest clones take up 0.017%. Sequencing input: naive CD4+ T cells from blood. The source of these receptors is a young man with type 1 diabetes.

This clone was found a few times. The DNA of the CDR3 is TGTGCCAGCAGTTTGCGGGGGACCACAGATACGCAGTATTTT. Amino acid sequence: CASSLRGTTDTQYF. V gene TRBV28 combines with J gene TRBJ2-3; 7 nucleotides line up with TRBD2. Germline trimming cut 3 bases from V and 2 bases from J; bases unmatched to any gene: 2. The CDR3 contains 14 residues. Germline values: CDR1 MDHEN, CDR2 SYDVKM.

Only a few counts were recorded for this clone. The chain employs TRBV9 and TRBJ1-1, with 12 bases lining up with TRBD1. V shed 4 bases, J shed 3 bases, and the junction held 7 bases outside the gene matches. There are 16 residues in the CDR3. The germline V gene encodes CDR1 SGDLS and CDR2 YYNGEE. The CDR3 coding sequence is TGTGCCAGCAGCCGAGGGACAGGGGGCCCCGACACTGAAGCTTTCTTT. Translating it yields CASSRGTGGPDTEAFF. Full variable domain (missing parts from reference TRBV9 and TRBJ1-1): DSGVTQTPKHLITATGQRVTLRCSPRSGDLSVYWYQQSLDQGLQFLIQYYNGEERAKGNILERFSAQQFPDLHSELNLSSLELGDSALYFCASSRGTGGPDTEAFFGQGTRLTVV.

The J gene is TRBJ1-2, the V gene TRBV23-1, with no clear D. TRBV23-1 is an open reading frame, and its role is uncertain. Deletions cut 4 bases from V and 2 bases from J, with 8 bases between. The CDR3 consists of 13 residues. The CDR3 DNA follows: TGCGCCAGCAGTCCCGACTGGAACTATGGCTACACCTTC. Its translation: CASSPDWNYGYTF.

The V call is TRBV6-5, the J call TRBJ1-2; D not resolved. V dropped 7 bases and J dropped 7 bases, with 16 bases sitting between them. This CDR3 has 13 amino acids. Germline V gene sequence: CDR1 MNHEY, CDR2 SVGAGI. The CDR3 sequence is CASTTQRDRGYTF. In DNA form, the CDR3 reads TGTGCCAGCACCACCCAGCGGGATCGTGGCTACACCTTC.

This clone was counted a few times. The chain employs TRBV7-9 and TRBJ2-7; D perhaps matches TRBD1 (5 bases). V shed 6 bases and J shed 5 bases, with 17 bases lying between them. Per germline, CDR1 SEHNR and CDR2 FQNEAQ (reference sequence). The CDR3 is made up of 14 amino acids. CDR3: CASSRALQGDEQYF. The CDR3 region has the DNA TGTGCCAGCAGTCGGGCTCTACAAGGGGACGAGCAGTACTTC. Filled out from reference TRBV7-9 and TRBJ2-7, the complete variable domain reads DTGVSQNPRHKITKRGQNVTFRCDPISEHNRLYWYRQTLGQGPEFLTYFQNEAQLEKSRLLSDRFSAERPKGSFSTLEIQRTEQGDSAMYLCASSRALQGDEQYFGPGTRLTVT.